This T cell receptor (beta chain) was sequenced in a study of blood T cell repertoires in COVID-19 (dated by TCRdb to about 2020). The study in broad terms: Samples covering the acute and convalescent phases of COVID-19 were provided by collaborators in the United States, Italy and Spain. The prospective study material was composed of cDNA or gDNA derived from T cells, B-cell-depleted T cells, or PBMCs. Subjects who had been exposed to COVID-19, were actively infected with it, or had recovered from it provided the deeply sampled blood TCRbeta repertoires that made up the dataset. The repertoires were released in a freely available public database meant as a resource for research on the immune response to SARS-CoV-2. The samples were drawn from the first 160 participants of the ongoing ImmuneRACE study and from 1,254 subjects provided by 6 global collaborators. Nearly every sample came with metadata listing a de-identified subject ID, COVID-19 status, age in years and sex. Where available, HLA class I and class II types were obtained from metadata supplied by the sample provider rather than from assay-based typing. Broader findings and caveats from the paper: The quantity of clinical and demographic metadata differed by source and by participant and was supplied without curation.

Whole blood was collected in K2EDTA tubes by collaborating institutions according to the institutions' own protocols. For TCRbeta analysis, collaborators shipped samples as frozen whole blood, isolated PBMCs, or DNA extracted from either of those sample types. TCRbeta CDR3 regions were amplified from genomic DNA by means of the immunoSEQ Assay, a bias-controlled multiplex PCR. In the authors' own workflow: The number of nucleated cells in each sample was estimated by amplification of reference gene primers within the assay. Sequence reads were collapsed and filtered to measure the absolute abundance of every unique TCRbeta CDR3 rearrangement. For each sample, productive Simpson clonality was calculated by taking the square root of Simpson's diversity index across productive rearrangements. TCRdb took over this immuneACCESS table, retaining in-frame rearrangements with V and J assigned. Such tables are incomplete; in checked studies, under half of the missing clones stem from an unresolved V gene, and the remainder is unexplained. V and J calls and clone size come straight from that table; D and trimming were deduced from the DNA. For this sample the table gives under 150,000 clones, of which about 91% were detected only once. Around 28% of the sample is held by the ten biggest clonotypes.

This clone was seen a handful of times. The antigen it recognizes is unknown. The record has no base qualities; no much larger clone is one base away. The junction carries 18 bases between V and J, which are trimmed by 6 bases and 9 bases respectively. The CDR3, from cysteine to phenylalanine, totals 15 residues. Only the CDR3 portion is preserved as DNA: 45 bases, with reading frame beginning at the first base. Reading the germline V gene gives CDR1 MNHEY and CDR2 SVGAGI. The sequencing input was peripheral blood. The clonotype comes from a human donor in a cohort sampled during active COVID-19. The rearrangement joined TRBV6-5 to TRBJ1-6; too little of a D gene remains to name it. The DNA is as follows: TGTGCCAGCAGCTACGGGCCCCTACTCTCTTCACCCCTCCACTTT. Its protein product is CASSYGPLLSSPLHF.